Included here is one T cell receptor (beta chain) sequence, with context. Produced via immunoSEQ multiplex PCR; TCRdb's table is partial and in-frame only. The profile shows 300,000 to 350,000 clones, around 89% of them singletons. The sample originates from a study of blood T cell repertoires in COVID-19. Study-level background: Specimens from acute and convalescent COVID-19 originated in the United States, Italy and Spain.

Residents of approximately 25 US areas, aged roughly 18 to 89 years, made up the participants. Participants were placed into cohorts based on the clinical history they reported. Between the trimmed V and J ends, which lost 5 bases and 2 bases, there was a span of 9 bases. This CDR3 has 13 residues. Germline V gene data show CDR1 as SGHNT and CDR2 as YENEEA. The sample consisted of PBMCs or T cells enriched from blood (not recorded which). The chain links TRBV11-3 to TRBJ2-5; unclear D gene. This receptor was obtained from a young woman with acute COVID-19. The CDR3 region is CASSPNIQETQYF. As DNA, the CDR3 is TGTGCCAGCAGCCCAAACATACAAGAGACCCAGTACTTC.